This paragraph covers one T cell receptor (beta chain) sequence. This entry belongs to a study of neoadjuvant anti-PD-1 for oral cavity cancer. Here immunoSEQ multiplex PCR was the method, and the copy in TCRdb shows in-frame clones only, minus some. The data contain 35,000 to 50,000 clones, roughly 77% of them seen just once; the ten biggest clones take up 4% to 5.5%. Time point in this sample: after neoadjuvant nivolumab, at surgical resection. J was trimmed by 0 bases and V by 6 bases; bases with no gene match: 12. The CDR3 totals 18 residues. CDR1 and CDR2 from the germline V gene are ENHRY and SYGVKD.

The rearrangement joins TRBV10-3 to TRBJ1-3; 9 bases fit TRBD1. The clonotype originates from a person aged 40 to 85 with oral cavity squamous cell carcinoma. The specimen was PBMCs, collected after nivolumab (anti-PD-1) treatment. CDR3 region: CAISPGQGPSPSGNTIYF. Written as DNA, the CDR3 is TGTGCCATCAGCCCGGGACAGGGTCCTTCTCCCTCTGGAAACACCATATATTTT.